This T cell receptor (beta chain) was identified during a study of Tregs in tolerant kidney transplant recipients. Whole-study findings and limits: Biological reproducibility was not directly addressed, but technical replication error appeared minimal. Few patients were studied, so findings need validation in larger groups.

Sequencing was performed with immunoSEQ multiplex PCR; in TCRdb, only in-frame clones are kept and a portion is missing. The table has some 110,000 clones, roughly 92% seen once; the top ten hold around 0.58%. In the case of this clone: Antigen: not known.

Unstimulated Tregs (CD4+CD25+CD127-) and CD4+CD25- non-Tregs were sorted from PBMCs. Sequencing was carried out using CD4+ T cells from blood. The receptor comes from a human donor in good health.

The CDR3 reads CASSAPSGDSYEQYF. The CDR3 nucleotides read TGTGCCAGCAGCGCACCTAGCGGGGACTCCTACGAGCAGTACTTC. The V call is TRBV9, the J call TRBJ2-7, with TRBD2 matching 9 bases. The germline gives CDR1 SGDLS, CDR2 YYNGEE. This CDR3 spans 15 amino acids. The J segment lost 0 bases and the V segment lost 3 bases, leaving 4 bases of the junction unmatched.